The following is a T cell receptor (beta chain) sequence with its context. This record comes from a study of blood T cell repertoires in COVID-19. Study-level information: Acute and convalescent COVID-19 specimens originated in the United States, Italy and Spain.

The V gene end was trimmed by 5 bases and the J gene end by 5 bases; junction bases not matched to a gene: 14. There are 16 residues in the CDR3. Germline values: CDR1 LNHDA, CDR2 SQIVND (reference sequence). In the original processing: Reference gene primer amplification in the assay estimated nucleated cell counts. The assay was immunoSEQ multiplex PCR, and TCRdb's table has in-frame clones only and misses some. The DNA was the basis for D and trimming; V, J and clone size are from that table. The sample includes more than 75,000 clones, around 89% seen only once; the top ten take 4.8%. The sequence derives from an elderly woman with active COVID-19. The chain recombines TRBV19 with TRBJ1-2; TRBD1 matches at 7 bases. The sample consisted of peripheral blood. This CDR3 is CASSGARPGGWYGYTF. CDR3 coding DNA: TGTGCCAGTAGTGGAGCTCGCCCAGGGGGTTGGTATGGCTACACCTTC.